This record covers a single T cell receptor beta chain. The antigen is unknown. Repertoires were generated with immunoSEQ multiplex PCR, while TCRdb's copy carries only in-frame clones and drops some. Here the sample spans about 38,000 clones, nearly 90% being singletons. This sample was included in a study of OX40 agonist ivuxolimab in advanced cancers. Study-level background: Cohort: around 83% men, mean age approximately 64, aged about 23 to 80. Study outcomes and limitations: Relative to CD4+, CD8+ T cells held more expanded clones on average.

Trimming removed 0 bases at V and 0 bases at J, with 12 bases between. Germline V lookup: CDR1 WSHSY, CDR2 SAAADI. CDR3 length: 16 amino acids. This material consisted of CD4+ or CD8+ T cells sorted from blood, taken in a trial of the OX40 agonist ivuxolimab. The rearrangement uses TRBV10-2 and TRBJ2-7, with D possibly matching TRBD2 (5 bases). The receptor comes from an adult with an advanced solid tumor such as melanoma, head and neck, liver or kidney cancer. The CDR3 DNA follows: TGCGCCAGCAGTGAGTCTCGAGGGTGGGCCTCCTACGAGCAGTACTTC. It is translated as CASSESRGWASYEQYF.